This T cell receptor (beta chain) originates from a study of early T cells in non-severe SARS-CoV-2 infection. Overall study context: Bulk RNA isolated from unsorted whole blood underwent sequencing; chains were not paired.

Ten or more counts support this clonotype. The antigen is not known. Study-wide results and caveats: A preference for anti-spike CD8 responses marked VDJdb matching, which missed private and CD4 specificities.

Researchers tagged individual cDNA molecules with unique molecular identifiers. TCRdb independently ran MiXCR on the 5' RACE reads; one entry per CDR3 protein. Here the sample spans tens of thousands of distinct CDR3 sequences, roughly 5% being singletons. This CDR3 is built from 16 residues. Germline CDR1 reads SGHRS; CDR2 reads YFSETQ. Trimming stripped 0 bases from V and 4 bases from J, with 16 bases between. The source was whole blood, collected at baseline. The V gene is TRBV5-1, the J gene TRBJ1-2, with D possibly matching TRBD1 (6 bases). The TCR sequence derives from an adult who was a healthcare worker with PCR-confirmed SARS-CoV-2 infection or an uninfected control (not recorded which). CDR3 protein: CASSLAGQGLGYGYTF. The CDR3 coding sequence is TGCGCCAGCAGCTTGGCCGGGCAGGGGCTTGGCTATGGCTACACCTTC. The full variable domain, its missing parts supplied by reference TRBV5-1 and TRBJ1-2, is KAGVTQTPRYLIKTRGQQVTLSCSPISGHRSVSWYQQTPGQGLQFLFEYFSETQRNKGNFPGRFSGRQFSNSRSEMNVSTLELGDSALYLCASSLAGQGLGYGYTFGSGTRLTVV.